Following are 29 T cell receptor beta chains from one sample sequenced in a study of blood T cell repertoires in COVID-19. This table comes from immunoSEQ multiplex PCR, and its TCRdb copy is limited to in-frame clones, with some not included. The table shows about 240,000 clones, with approximately 86% occurring only once. What was sequenced was peripheral blood. These receptors were obtained from a man aged 60 to 69 who had recovered from COVID-19.

This clone has only a few counts. V usage is TRBV3-1 (or the pseudogene TRBV3-2) and J usage is TRBJ1-6, with TRBD1 matching over 10 bases. This CDR3 spans 17 amino acids. Losses at the gene ends were 4 bases for V and 0 bases for J; bases not matched to a gene: 3. The germline V gene encodes CDR1 LGHDT and CDR2 YNNKEL (reference sequence). CDR3 in amino acids: CASSRQGAVSYNSPLHF. CDR3 DNA: TGTGCCAGCAGCCGACAGGGGGCTGTCTCCTATAATTCACCCCTCCACTTT.

V gene TRBV28 combines with J gene TRBJ2-7, with 9 bases aligning to TRBD1. CDR1 is MDHEN, CDR2 SYDVKM, per germline. This CDR3 has 15 residues. The junction had 9 bases not matched to a gene; V was cut back by 3 bases and J by 6 bases. The CDR3 nucleotides read TGTGCCAGCAGTTTTGGCGGGACAGGGACAGGCGAGCAGTACGTC. Its protein product is CASSFGGTGTGEQYV.

This chain connects TRBV5-1 to TRBJ1-2; TRBD1 agrees at 7 bases. Germline assignment: CDR1 SGHRS and CDR2 YFSETQ. The CDR3 totals 16 residues. V lost 5 bases to trimming and J lost 1 base; unmatched junction nucleotides: 11. The CDR3 here is CASRLSGTVLNYGYTF. CDR3 nucleotide sequence: TGCGCCAGCAGACTCTCCGGGACAGTACTTAACTATGGCTACACCTTC.

This clone was recorded only once. This chain uses TRBV9 with TRBJ1-3, with D unclear. The CDR3 loop spans 16 amino acids. Germline CDR1 and CDR2: SGDLS and YYNGEE. Trimming removed 3 bases at V and 0 bases at J, with 13 bases between. The CDR3 DNA reads TGTGCCAGCAGCGGATATAAATTTAGCTCTGGAAACACCATATATTTT. Translated: CASSGYKFSSGNTIYF.

The chain combines TRBV5-1 with TRBJ2-6; TRBD1 might be the D (6 bases). The germline gives CDR1 SGHRS, CDR2 YFSETQ. Trimming removed 4 bases at V and 3 bases at J, with 8 bases between. The CDR3 contains 14 residues. CDR3 sequence (DNA): TGCGCCAGCAGCAAGGGACATGGGGCCAACGTCCTGACTTTC. Its translation: CASSKGHGANVLTF.

This rearrangement joins TRBV30 to TRBJ2-3; 7 bases are a match to TRBD1. V was clipped by 4 bases and J by 4 bases; unmatched bases: 8. This CDR3 contains 14 residues. The germline CDR1 and CDR2 sequences are GTSNPN and SVGIG (reference sequence). This CDR3 reads CAWKTGSGADTQYF. Here the CDR3 DNA reads TGTGCCTGGAAGACAGGGTCCGGGGCAGATACGCAGTATTTT.

The chain carries TRBV5-1 and TRBJ1-2, with 7 bases lining up with TRBD1. The length of the CDR3 is 15 residues. The germline gives CDR1 SGHRS, CDR2 YFSETQ. V gave up 3 bases and J gave up 1 base; unmatched junction bases: 6. Here the CDR3 DNA reads TGCGCCAGCAGCTCGCCGGGACAGCTTAACTATGGCTACACCTTC. The encoded protein is CASSSPGQLNYGYTF.

A few counts support this clone. The gene calls are TRBV11-3 and TRBJ2-1, with TRBD2 as a possible D gene (6 bases). V lost 2 bases and J 9 bases, leaving 11 bases between the germline ends. Germline V gene sequence: CDR1 SGHNT, CDR2 YENEEA. There are 13 residues in the CDR3. Here the CDR3 DNA reads TGTGCCAGCAGCTTACAGGAGGGAGGTGAGCAGTTCTTC. This sequence encodes CASSLQEGGEQFF. The entire variable domain, with the rest obtained from reference TRBV11-3 and TRBJ2-1, is as follows: EAGVVQSPRYKIIEKKQPVAFWCNPISGHNTLYWYLQNLGQGPELLIRYENEEAVDDSQLPKDRFSAERLKGVDSTLKIQPAELGDSAVYLCASSLQEGGEQFFGPGTRLTVL.

This chain links TRBV12-3 or TRBV12-4 with TRBJ2-5, with no clear D. V was trimmed by 6 bases and J by 5 bases, leaving 7 bases between them. This CDR3 is 11 amino acids long. The CDR3 coding sequence is TGTGCCAGCAGCGTCCGGGAGACCCAGTACTTC. The encoded protein is CASSVRETQYF.

The chain combines TRBV11-3 with TRBJ1-5; D remains ambiguous. This CDR3 contains 15 residues. Germline CDR1 reads SGHNT; CDR2 reads YENEEA. V gave up 4 bases and J gave up 0 bases, with 10 bases separating them. The CDR3 loop reads CASSSTAYSNQPQHF. The DNA for the CDR3 is TGTGCCAGCAGCTCCACAGCTTATAGCAATCAGCCCCAGCATTTT. The variable domain in full, completed from reference TRBV11-3 and TRBJ1-5, reads EAGVVQSPRYKIIEKKQPVAFWCNPISGHNTLYWYLQNLGQGPELLIRYENEEAVDDSQLPKDRFSAERLKGVDSTLKIQPAELGDSAVYLCASSSTAYSNQPQHFGDGTRLSIL.

The J gene is TRBJ2-1, the V gene TRBV6-5; TRBD1 aligns across 7 bases. Germline CDR1 reads MNHEY; CDR2 reads SVGAGI. The length of the CDR3 is 16 residues. The junction had 4 bases not matched to a gene; V was cut back by 2 bases and J by 0 bases. The CDR3 loop is CASSYGQAYSYNEQFF. CDR3 DNA: TGTGCCAGCAGTTACGGACAGGCCTACTCCTACAATGAGCAGTTCTTC.

This clone was observed a handful of times. This chain connects TRBV5-1 to TRBJ2-7; tentatively, D is TRBD1 (6 bases). CDR3 length: 13 amino acids. V was shortened by 6 bases and J by 3 bases, with 13 bases between the two germline ends. CDR1 and CDR2 from the germline V gene are SGHRS and YFSETQ. CDR3: CASKQGNFYEQYF. The CDR3 DNA sequence: TGCGCCAGCAAACAGGGTAACTTCTACGAGCAGTACTTC. Based on the CDR3 plus reference TRBV5-1 and TRBJ2-7, the full variable domain is KAGVTQTPRYLIKTRGQQVTLSCSPISGHRSVSWYQQTPGQGLQFLFEYFSETQRNKGNFPGRFSGRQFSNSRSEMNVSTLELGDSALYLCASKQGNFYEQYFGPGTRLTVT.

V is TRBV5-1 and J is TRBJ2-2; no clear D. The CDR3 extends over 13 amino acids. CDR1 is SGHRS and CDR2 is YFSETQ in the germline V gene. V dropped 7 bases and J dropped 7 bases, with 14 bases sitting between them. The CDR3 DNA is TGCGCCAGCTCTTCTGTCGGGTTCGGGGAGCTGTTTTTT. It codes for CASSSVGFGELFF.

The chain employs TRBV28 and TRBJ2-7, with D tentatively TRBD1 (5 bases). The CDR3 is made up of 13 amino acids. Trimming took 3 bases from V and 2 from J, leaving 8 bases between them. The V gene's germline CDR1 is MDHEN and CDR2 SYDVKM. CDR3 sequence (DNA): TGTGCCAGCAGTTTCCAGGGCCCCTACGAGCAGTACGTC. It encodes CASSFQGPYEQYV.

The chain uses TRBV27 and TRBJ2-3; 8 bases agree with TRBD1. V lost 5 bases, J lost 6 bases, and 7 bases stayed unmatched. CDR1 and CDR2 from the germline V gene are MNHEY and SMNVEV (reference sequence). The CDR3 consists of 14 residues. The CDR3 loop is CASSQDRVWDTQYF. CDR3 DNA sequence: TGTGCCAGCAGTCAGGACAGGGTCTGGGATACGCAGTATTTT.

The chain uses TRBV25-1 and TRBJ1-1; possibly TRBD1 for D (5 bases). V dropped 3 bases and J dropped 4 bases, with 15 bases sitting between them. Germline lookup yields CDR1 MGHDK and CDR2 SYGVNS. The CDR3 runs to 15 residues. The DNA of the CDR3 is TGTGCCAGCAGTGAGGGAGGGGCCAGGAGCACTGAAGCTTTCTTT. Translated: CASSEGGARSTEAFF.

The chain recombines TRBV9 with TRBJ1-2; 8 bases line up with TRBD1. The CDR3 has 15 residues. V gave up 3 bases and J gave up 6 bases; unmatched junction bases: 10. CDR1 is SGDLS and CDR2 is YYNGEE in the germline V gene. Here the CDR3 reads CASSGGRDRKDGYTF. CDR3 DNA: TGTGCCAGCAGCGGGGGGCGGGACAGGAAAGATGGCTACACCTTC.

This chain joins TRBV7-6 and TRBJ2-7; TRBD1 aligns across 9 bases. The CDR3 length is 16 residues. Germline V gene lookup returns CDR1 SGHVS and CDR2 FNYEAQ. Trimming cost V 2 bases and J 6 bases; bases outside gene matches: 11. Here the CDR3 DNA reads TGTGCCAGCAGCTTACTGACAGGGGGGGGTTTTGGCGAGCAGTACTTC. Translation gives CASSLLTGGGFGEQYF.

The chain carries TRBV5-1 and TRBJ2-7; a weak D match, TRBD1 (5 bases). The V gene's germline CDR1 is SGHRS and CDR2 YFSETQ. The CDR3 length is 14 residues. The V and J ends lost 1 base and 3 bases respectively, with 11 bases between them. CDR3 residues: CASSLYQGSYEQYV. Written as DNA, the CDR3 is TGCGCCAGCAGCTTGTACCAGGGTAGCTACGAGCAGTACGTC.

The J gene is TRBJ2-1, the V gene TRBV5-4; possibly TRBD1 for D (5 bases). In germline, CDR1 is SGHNT, CDR2 YYREEE (reference sequence). V lost 5 bases and J 4 bases, leaving 16 bases between the germline ends. The CDR3 is 15 amino acids. CDR3 nucleotide sequence: TGTGCCAGCAGTTCCATTGGGGCCCAGTACAATGAGCAGTTCTTC. Protein: CASSSIGAQYNEQFF. Together with reference TRBV5-4 and TRBJ2-1, the CDR3 gives the full variable domain: ETGVTQSPTHLIKTRGQQVTLRCSSQSGHNTVSWYQQALGQGPQFIFQYYREEENGRGNFPPRFSGLQFPNYSSELNVNALELDDSALYLCASSSIGAQYNEQFFGPGTRLTVL.

This clone was seen just once. The V call is TRBV7-2, the J call TRBJ1-5; a weak D match, TRBD1 (5 bases). V was trimmed by 3 bases and J by 1 base, leaving 10 bases between them. The CDR3 spans 15 residues. The V gene's germline CDR1 is SGHTA and CDR2 FQGNSA. CDR3 in amino acids: CASSFHTGSNQPQHF. The CDR3 DNA sequence: TGTGCCAGCAGCTTCCACACAGGCAGCAATCAGCCCCAGCATTTT.

CDR3 nucleotide sequence: TGTGCCAGCAGTTACGAACCGGGACTAGGGCTACTAGCCAAAAACATTCAGTACTTC. Its protein product is CASSYEPGLGLLAKNIQYF. J is TRBJ2-4 and V is TRBV6-2 or TRBV6-3; TRBD2 agrees at 8 bases. Germline assignment: CDR1 MNHEY and CDR2 SVGEGT. This CDR3 is 19 amino acids long. The junction had 12 bases not matched to a gene; V was cut back by 2 bases and J by 0 bases.

The chain combines TRBV10-3 with TRBJ2-2, with a possible D match to TRBD1 (6 bases). V shed 4 bases and J shed 7 bases, with 13 bases lying between them. Germline CDR1 and CDR2: ENHRY and SYGVKD. The CDR3 has 14 residues. The CDR3 nucleotides are TGTGCCATCAGTGGGCAGGGGAGTGGCGGGGAGCTGTTTTTT. This gives the protein CAISGQGSGGELFF.

The chain combines TRBV11-3 with TRBJ2-3; D is perhaps TRBD1 (6 bases). Trimming shortened V by 4 bases and J by 9 bases, and 11 bases separated the two germline ends. CDR3 size: 12 residues. Per the germline V gene, CDR1 is SGHNT and CDR2 is YENEEA. Here the CDR3 DNA reads TGTGCCAGCAGCTACCACAGGGAAACGCAGTATTTT. This gives the protein CASSYHRETQYF.

CDR3 nucleotides: TGTGCCAGCAGCTTAGATAGCACAGGGCAAGAGACCCAGTACTTC. This codes for CASSLDSTGQETQYF. The rearrangement uses TRBV11-2 and TRBJ2-5; weak D call: TRBD1 (6 bases). With 0 bases removed from V and 2 bases from J, the gap between germline ends came to 10 bases. The germline V gene has CDR1 SGHAT and CDR2 FQNNGV. The CDR3 is 15 amino acids.

This clone appeared once. The chain uses TRBV3-1 (or the pseudogene TRBV3-2) and TRBJ1-2, with a tentative D call TRBD1 (5 bases). This CDR3 comprises 15 residues. Germline loops: CDR1 LGHDT, CDR2 YNNKEL (reference sequence). V shed 0 bases and J shed 4 bases, with 12 bases lying between them. Here the CDR3 DNA reads TGTGCCAGCAGCCAAGAATCGGGACTACGCTATGGCTACACCTTC. Its translation is CASSQESGLRYGYTF.

The V call is TRBV5-1, the J call TRBJ1-2; D may be TRBD1 (6 bases). V lost 0 bases and J 8 bases, leaving 17 bases between the germline ends. There are 15 residues in the CDR3. Germline CDR1 SGHRS, CDR2 YFSETQ. CDR3 coding DNA: TGCGCCAGCAGCTTGGCCGTGGCAGGGGTAGGCGGCTACACCTTC. It specifies CASSLAVAGVGGYTF.

This clone was detected many times. The sample carries other DNA sequences with the same CDR3. The gene calls are TRBV10-3 and TRBJ2-6; the D gene is possibly TRBD2 (5 bases). Trimming pared 6 bases from V and 0 bases from J, leaving 6 bases between. CDR1 and CDR2 (germline): ENHRY, SYGVKD. The CDR3 has 14 amino acids. This CDR3 is CAIRGDSGANVLTF. Written as DNA, the CDR3 is TGTGCCATCAGGGGAGACTCTGGGGCCAACGTCCTGACTTTC.

This chain links TRBV9 with TRBJ1-2; D unresolved. The V end lost 7 bases, the J end lost 4 bases, and 20 bases lay between the germline ends. Germline V gene lookup returns CDR1 SGDLS and CDR2 YYNGEE. The CDR3 sequence is 15 residues long. The CDR3 spells CASSPITFPGYGYTF. DNA for the CDR3: TGTGCCAGCTCACCTATTACGTTCCCGGGCTATGGCTACACCTTC. Supplemented by reference TRBV9 and TRBJ1-2, the full variable domain reads DSGVTQTPKHLITATGQRVTLRCSPRSGDLSVYWYQQSLDQGLQFLIQYYNGEERAKGNILERFSAQQFPDLHSELNLSSLELGDSALYFCASSPITFPGYGYTFGSGTRLTVV.